This TCR beta chain was identified in a study of radiation and T cells in renal cell carcinoma. The wider study: Nephrectomy followed 15 Gy stereotactic body radiation by 4 weeks.

The data were produced by immunoSEQ multiplex PCR, yet TCRdb's version contains in-frame clones alone and is incomplete. Of approximately 63,000 clones in the sample, approximately 80% were seen once. There are 15 residues in the CDR3. Germline V CDR1 and CDR2: SGHTA, FQGNSA. Trimming at V came to 5 bases and at J to 2 bases, leaving 4 bases not matched to a gene. Time point in this sample: baseline pretreatment blood. Treatment defined: 15 Gy SBRT to primary tumor, nephrectomy 4 weeks later. Serial blood draws occurred at baseline and 2 and 4 weeks post-SBRT. Of note for this clone: The antigen remains undetermined.

Study observations and caveats: Pretreatment tumor biopsies were lacking, so baseline clonotypes are unknown. In blood, top tumor clones expanded by 2 weeks, shrinking by 4.

V and J are TRBV7-2 and TRBJ2-3; TRBD2 matches at 10 bases. This clonotype originated in a man in his sixties with renal cell carcinoma. Here the sequenced sample was blood, taken from a patient whose treatment included radiotherapy and nephrectomy. The CDR3 bases are TGTGCCAGCAGCATACTAGCGGGGTTCACAGATACGCAGTATTTT. It yields the protein CASSILAGFTDTQYF.